This TCR beta chain stems from a study of CXCR3-negative and CXCR3-positive naive CD8 T cells. Germline CDR1 MNHNY, CDR2 SVGAGI (reference sequence). This CDR3 is built from 15 residues. Sorting yielded triplicates of approximately 300,000 cells for each CD8+ T cell subset. In regard to this clonotype: Its target is not known.

Through 5' RACE with UMI labels, the TRB cDNA libraries were prepared. Reprocessing the 5' RACE reads, TCRdb reports a single entry for every CDR3 protein and omits DNA. Its table records more than 45,000 distinct CDR3 sequences. Whole-study findings and limits: Diversity in memory CD8+ cells fell much lower than the comparably high levels seen in both naive subsets. The authors found comparable surface CD5 between naive subsets and inferred TCR strength from TRB CDR3 properties.

The clonotype comes from a human donor in good health. Some clones in this sample may be carry-over from other donors' samples. The sample was memory CD8+ T cells from blood. V usage is TRBV6-6 and J usage is TRBJ1-2. CDR3 region: CASMDQASISDGYTF.